This T cell receptor beta chain derives from a study of cytomegalovirus exposure and HLA in healthy donors. Background on the study: The roughly 110 validation repertoires matched the approximately 700 first-cohort repertoires in platform, a later analysis reported.

Generated by immunoSEQ multiplex PCR, the TCRdb table keeps only in-frame clones and is missing some. The data hold over 150,000 clones, with 91% observed a single time. Findings and limits, study-wide: Per published reports, the classifier diagnosed cytomegalovirus status with high specificity and sensitivity.

About this clone itself: Its matching antigen is unknown.

The germline V gene encodes CDR1 SGHRS and CDR2 YFSETQ. Trimming removed 0 bases from V and 7 bases from J, with 14 bases in between. The length of the CDR3 is 15 residues. Sequencing input: PBMCs. The V gene is TRBV5-1, the J gene TRBJ2-1; D is ambiguous. The receptor comes from a woman younger than 35 in good health and CMV-seropositive. The CDR3 region is CASSLDSRRQNEQFF. For the CDR3, the DNA is TGCGCCAGCAGCTTGGACTCTAGACGGCAAAATGAGCAGTTCTTC.